This T cell receptor beta chain was sequenced for a study of PD-1 blockade in mismatch repair-deficient tumors. About the research overall: Patients had eleven to twelve mismatch repair-deficient cancer types and were previously treated and progressing.

Assay used: immunoSEQ multiplex PCR; TCRdb lists only in-frame clones, some missing. The table lists around 40,000 clones, over 80% of them singletons. TCR sequencing covered a few patients who responded to pembrolizumab. General study results and limits: Tumor-resident clones, often undetectable pretreatment in blood, expanded then contracted after pembrolizumab.

The CDR3 length is 12 residues. Germline lookup yields CDR1 SNHLY and CDR2 FYNNEI. Trimming removed 7 bases from V and 8 bases from J, with 11 bases in between. This clone is medium-sized (0.01 to 0.1%) within its sample. The antigen remains unidentified. Sample: PBMCs, taken approximately 41 weeks after starting pembrolizumab. This clonotype originated in an adult with mismatch repair-deficient cancer. This chain links TRBV2 with TRBJ2-2; D is possibly TRBD2 (5 bases). The CDR3 protein is CASTGIEGELFF. As DNA, the CDR3 is TGTGCCAGCACGGGGATCGAGGGGGAGCTGTTTTTT.